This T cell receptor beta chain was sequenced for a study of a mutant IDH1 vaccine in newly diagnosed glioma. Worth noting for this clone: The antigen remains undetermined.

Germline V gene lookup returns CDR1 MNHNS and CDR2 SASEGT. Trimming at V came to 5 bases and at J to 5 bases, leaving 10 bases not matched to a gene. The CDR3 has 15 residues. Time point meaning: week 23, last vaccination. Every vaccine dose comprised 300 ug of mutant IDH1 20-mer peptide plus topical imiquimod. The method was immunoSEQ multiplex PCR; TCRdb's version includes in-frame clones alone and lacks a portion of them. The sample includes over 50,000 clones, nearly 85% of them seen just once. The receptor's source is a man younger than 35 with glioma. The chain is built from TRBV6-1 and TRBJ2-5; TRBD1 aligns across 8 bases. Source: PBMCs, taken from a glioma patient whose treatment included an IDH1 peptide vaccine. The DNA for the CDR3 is TGTGCCAGCAGTAAGGGGGCAGGGGGCCGGGAGACCCAGTACTTC. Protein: CASSKGAGGRETQYF.